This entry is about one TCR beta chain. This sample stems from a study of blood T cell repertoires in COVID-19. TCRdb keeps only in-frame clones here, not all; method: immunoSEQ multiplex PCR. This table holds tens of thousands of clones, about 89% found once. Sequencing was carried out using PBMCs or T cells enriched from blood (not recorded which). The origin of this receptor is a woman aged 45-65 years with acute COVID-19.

The chain's CDR3 is CASNEDAGTGGYTF. The CDR3 DNA follows: TGTGCCAGCAATGAGGATGCAGGGACTGGTGGCTACACCTTC. The chain carries TRBV5-6 and TRBJ1-2; possibly TRBD1 for D (5 bases). Germline V gives CDR1 SGHDT, CDR2 YYEEEE. The CDR3 has 14 residues. V dropped 6 bases and J dropped 7 bases, with 19 bases sitting between them.